The 4 T cell receptor beta chains below come from one sample, sequenced in a study of shared clonotypes between healthy human individuals. Libraries were prepared by immunoSEQ multiplex PCR; TCRdb keeps only in-frame clonotypes and omits some of them. Found here are roughly 490,000 clones, 65% to 80% of them singletons; the top ten hold roughly 12%. Sequenced: PBMCs. Source of these receptors: a woman in her forties in good health. Some clones in this sample may be carry-over from other donors' samples.

The rearrangement uses TRBV5-1 and TRBJ2-2; 7 bases are shared with TRBD1. This CDR3 has 16 residues. V dropped 4 bases and J dropped 0; count of bases not matched to a gene: 6. The V gene's germline CDR1 is SGHRS and CDR2 YFSETQ. The CDR3 region is CASSTQGYANTGELFF. CDR3 sequence (DNA): TGCGCCAGCAGCACACAGGGGTACGCGAACACCGGGGAGCTGTTTTTT. The whole variable domain, remainder taken from reference TRBV5-1 and TRBJ2-2, is KAGVTQTPRYLIKTRGQQVTLSCSPISGHRSVSWYQQTPGQGLQFLFEYFSETQRNKGNFPGRFSGRQFSNSRSEMNVSTLELGDSALYLCASSTQGYANTGELFFGEGSRLTVL.

The chain is built from TRBV25-1 and TRBJ2-7, with D possibly called TRBD1 or TRBD2 (5 bases each). Germline assignment: CDR1 MGHDK and CDR2 SYGVNS. Deletions cut 3 bases from V and 6 bases from J, with 15 bases between. The CDR3 has 14 residues. The CDR3 DNA sequence: TGTGCCAGCAGTGAGAGTGGGGGTTCCAGCGAGCAGTACTTC. This encodes CASSESGGSSEQYF.

This clone has just one count. This chain joins TRBV10-3 and TRBJ1-1, with 8 bases fitting TRBD1. Germline CDR1 and CDR2: ENHRY and SYGVKD. The CDR3 runs 16 residues. J gave up 1 base and V 2 bases, and 6 bases lay outside the gene matches. The DNA for the CDR3 is TGTGCCATCAGTGAGGCAGGGGGCAAACGGAACACTGAAGCTTTCTTT. It is translated as CAISEAGGKRNTEAFF.

V and J are TRBV20-1 and TRBJ2-5, with D perhaps TRBD2 (6 bases). CDR3 length equals 11 residues. Trimming shortened V by 6 bases and J by 5 bases, and 10 bases separated the two germline ends. CDR1 and CDR2 (germline): DFQATT, SNEGSKA (reference sequence). In DNA, the CDR3 is TGCAGTGCCGACGGAGGGGAGACCCAGTACTTC. The encoded protein is CSADGGETQYF.